This TCR beta chain emerged from a study of blood T cell repertoires in COVID-19. In the study's own analysis: Estimation of nucleated cell counts was performed using reference gene primer amplification. Clones were sequenced by immunoSEQ multiplex PCR, and TCRdb holds only the in-frame ones, with some missing. Clone size and V and J calls were adopted from that table, with D and trimming inferred from the DNA. The profile shows 53,000 or so clones, roughly 90% of them singletons. The germline CDR1 and CDR2 sequences are MNHEY and SVGEGT. The CDR3 extends over 14 amino acids. The V and J ends lost 0 bases and 5 bases, in that order; junction bases with no gene match: 1.

The TCR comes from a human donor in a cohort sampled during active COVID-19. The chain combines TRBV6-2 or TRBV6-3 with TRBJ2-7; 10 bases are shared with TRBD1. Sequencing was carried out using peripheral blood. The CDR3 DNA reads as TGTGCCAGCAGTTACTCAGGGACAGGGGACGAGCAGTACGTC. It encodes CASSYSGTGDEQYV.